Reported below is one T cell receptor beta chain. Germline CDR1 is MNHNY and CDR2 is SVGAGI (reference sequence). The CDR3 is 18 amino acids. With V trimmed by 5 bases and J by 0 bases, 14 bases remained unmatched. These data come from a study of T cell responses to AZD1222 COVID-19 vaccine. The method was immunoSEQ multiplex PCR; TCRdb's version includes in-frame clones alone and lacks a portion of them. The data show about 120,000 clones, with around 90% seen just once and around 4.4% held by the top ten. The chain carries TRBV6-6 and TRBJ1-1, with 8 positions matching TRBD1. The sample in question was peripheral blood, obtained 28 days after the second dose of the MenACWY control vaccine. The receptor comes from an adult who received the MenACWY meningococcal vaccine as a control. CDR3 region: CASSRLRDRGGMNTEAFF. The CDR3 nucleotides are TGTGCCAGCAGTCGTTTACGCGACAGGGGTGGAATGAACACTGAAGCTTTCTTT.